Below, 24 T cell receptor beta chains from the same sample are listed, as sequenced in a study of ipilimumab plus nivolumab after autologous stem cell transplantation. Using immunoSEQ multiplex PCR, the repertoire was profiled, and TCRdb retains in-frame clones only, with some absent. This table holds 15,000 or so clones, more than 65% found once. The sample in question was PBMCs, obtained in a trial of ipilimumab plus nivolumab as post-transplant consolidation. Receptors originate from a male donor with diffuse large B-cell lymphoma.

The table lists this clone with a count of one. The chain links TRBV14 to TRBJ1-3; no firm D call. V lost 3 bases and J 4 bases, leaving 1 base between the germline ends. Germline V lookup: CDR1 SGHDN, CDR2 FVKESK. CDR3 length: 11 residues. CDR3 loop: CASSQGNTIYF. The CDR3 coding sequence is TGTGCCAGCAGCCAGGGAAACACCATATATTTT.

The chain employs TRBV5-1 and TRBJ2-3; no firm D call. The CDR3 length is 15 residues. Deletions cut 4 bases from V and 0 bases from J, with 12 bases between. Germline assignment: CDR1 SGHRS and CDR2 YFSETQ. The CDR3 DNA reads as TGCGCCAGCAGCCTTGATAGTCCTAGCACAGATACGCAGTATTTT. Its protein product is CASSLDSPSTDTQYF. Supplemented by reference TRBV5-1 and TRBJ2-3, the full variable domain reads KAGVTQTPRYLIKTRGQQVTLSCSPISGHRSVSWYQQTPGQGLQFLFEYFSETQRNKGNFPGRFSGRQFSNSRSEMNVSTLELGDSALYLCASSLDSPSTDTQYFGPGTRLTVL.

This clone was observed once. The rearrangement links TRBV5-5 to TRBJ1-1; D is unresolved. This CDR3 contains 15 residues. Germline V gene lookup returns CDR1 SGHKS and CDR2 YYEKEE (reference sequence). The ends were cut back, 3 bases at V and 5 bases at J, with 17 bases in the middle. Here the CDR3 reads CASSSIDGPRTEAFF. CDR3 DNA: TGTGCCAGCAGCTCAATAGATGGACCTCGGACTGAAGCTTTCTTT.

There are a few counts of this clone. V is TRBV7-9 and J is TRBJ1-2; TRBD1 agrees at 7 bases. The CDR3 has 15 amino acids. V lost 5 bases, J lost 5 bases, and 11 bases stayed unmatched. The germline V gene encodes CDR1 SEHNR and CDR2 FQNEAQ (reference sequence). Here the CDR3 DNA reads TGTGCCAGCAGCAGCACTGGAGGGGGCTGGTATGGCTACACCTTC. It is translated as CASSSTGGGWYGYTF.

The V gene is TRBV11-3, the J gene TRBJ2-7; D remains ambiguous. Trimming took 6 bases from V and 0 from J, leaving 6 bases between them. Per germline, CDR1 SGHNT and CDR2 YENEEA. The CDR3 totals 12 residues. The CDR3 nucleotides read TGTGCCAGCAGTCCAAGCTCCTACGAGCAGTACTTC. Residues: CASSPSSYEQYF. Based on the CDR3 plus reference TRBV11-3 and TRBJ2-7, the full variable domain is EAGVVQSPRYKIIEKKQPVAFWCNPISGHNTLYWYLQNLGQGPELLIRYENEEAVDDSQLPKDRFSAERLKGVDSTLKIQPAELGDSAVYLCASSPSSYEQYFGPGTRLTVT.

The chain links TRBV27 to TRBJ2-7; 12 bases map to TRBD2. J lost 4 bases, V lost 5 bases, and 9 bases had no gene match. The CDR3 is 16 amino acids. Germline lookup yields CDR1 MNHEY and CDR2 SMNVEV (reference sequence). CDR3 amino acids: CASSPSRGLAGYEQYF. DNA of the CDR3: TGTGCCAGCAGTCCCTCAAGGGGACTAGCGGGTTACGAGCAGTACTTC.

This clone was recorded a few times. Other nucleotide sequences in the sample specify the same CDR3. The chain combines TRBV5-6 with TRBJ2-7; 7 bases match TRBD2. Germline V gives CDR1 SGHDT, CDR2 YYEEEE. The V segment lost 2 bases and the J segment 0 bases; nucleotides outside the gene matches: 2. The CDR3 contains 14 residues. CDR3 protein: CASSLGGSSYEQYF. In nucleotides, the CDR3 is TGTGCCAGCAGCTTAGGCGGGAGCTCCTACGAGCAGTACTTC.

The chain carries TRBV7-9 and TRBJ2-3, with TRBD1 matching over 7 bases. The CDR3 is made up of 15 amino acids. With V trimmed by 5 bases and J by 0 bases, 5 bases remained unmatched. The germline V gene encodes CDR1 SEHNR and CDR2 FQNEAQ (reference sequence). As DNA, the CDR3 is TGTGCCAGCAGCGTCCGGGACAGAAGCACAGATACGCAGTATTTT. Encoded protein: CASSVRDRSTDTQYF.

CDR3 nucleotides: TGTGCCAGCAGTTTTGGGGGAACTAACTATGGCTACACCTTC. Translation gives CASSFGGTNYGYTF. This chain links TRBV27 with TRBJ1-2; tentatively, D is TRBD1 (5 bases). Germline CDR1 reads MNHEY; CDR2 reads SMNVEV (reference sequence). V lost 3 bases, J lost 0 bases, and 8 bases lay in between. The CDR3 loop spans 14 amino acids.

This clone was counted a single time. The chain combines TRBV18 with TRBJ2-7, with D hard to call. V was shortened by 3 bases and J by 4 bases, with 10 bases between the two germline ends. Germline V gene data show CDR1 as KGHSH and CDR2 as LQKENI. The CDR3 runs to 13 residues. CDR3 in DNA: TGTGCCAGCTCACCCGGCCCGGGTTACGAGCAGTACTTC. It is translated as CASSPGPGYEQYF.

The V and J genes are TRBV27 and TRBJ1-6; D is unresolved. This CDR3 has 15 residues. Germline V gene lookup returns CDR1 MNHEY and CDR2 SMNVEV (reference sequence). Trimming cost V 9 bases and J 9 bases, with 21 bases left between them. CDR3 protein: CARTTPGYMVSPLHF. CDR3 nucleotides: TGTGCCAGGACTACCCCGGGATACATGGTTTCACCCCTCCACTTT.

This chain uses TRBV7-9 with TRBJ2-1; tentative D call: TRBD2 (5 bases). Germline V gene sequence: CDR1 SEHNR, CDR2 FQNEAQ (reference sequence). The CDR3 is 15 amino acids. V was clipped by 5 bases and J by 2 bases, with 13 bases between them. CDR3 region: CASSAERGPYNEQFF. CDR3 DNA: TGTGCCAGCAGCGCGGAACGGGGTCCCTACAATGAGCAGTTCTTC.

V usage is TRBV7-9 and J usage is TRBJ2-3, with 7 bases matching TRBD2. With 5 bases clipped from V and 6 bases from J, the junction kept 2 bases outside the gene matches. This CDR3 comprises 12 residues. The germline V gene encodes CDR1 SEHNR and CDR2 FQNEAQ (reference sequence). The chain's CDR3 is CASSHGGDTQYF. CDR3 DNA sequence: TGTGCCAGCAGCCACGGGGGGGATACGCAGTATTTT.

V gene TRBV4-3 combines with J gene TRBJ2-2; D is perhaps TRBD2 (7 bases). The ends were cut back, 4 bases at V and 3 bases at J, with 12 bases in the middle. CDR1 and CDR2 from the germline V gene are LGHNA and YSLEER. The CDR3 consists of 15 residues. The CDR3 DNA follows: TGCGCCAGCAGCCCCAGGGGAGGGGACACCGGGGAGCTGTTTTTT. Protein: CASSPRGGDTGELFF.

This sequence joins TRBV5-1 and TRBJ2-2; D perhaps matches TRBD1 (7 bases). Germline-derived CDR1 and CDR2 are SGHRS and YFSETQ. Trimming removed 3 bases from V and 13 bases from J, with 16 bases in between. The CDR3 spans 13 residues. The CDR3 region is CASSSNRQGGLFF. The DNA of the CDR3 is TGCGCCAGCAGCTCGAACCGACAGGGAGGGCTGTTTTTT.

This clone has only a few counts. The rearrangement uses TRBV18 and TRBJ2-1; D gene uncertain. V lost 5 bases and J lost 3, with 20 bases in between. The CDR3 has 17 residues. Germline V gene sequence: CDR1 KGHSH, CDR2 LQKENI. Written as DNA, the CDR3 is TGTGCCAGCTCATCCAAGAATCCTTCCTTGGGCTACAATGAGCAGTTCTTC. Its translation is CASSSKNPSLGYNEQFF.

The rearrangement links TRBV18 to TRBJ2-7, with TRBD2 matching 7 bases. This CDR3 is 15 amino acids long. Germline assignment: CDR1 KGHSH and CDR2 LQKENI. The ends lost 3 bases at V and 2 bases at J; junction bases unmatched: 7. The CDR3 DNA reads TGTGCCAGCTCACCCGGCGGGGGTGTCCCCTACGAGCAGTACTTC. Protein sequence: CASSPGGGVPYEQYF.

Here the CDR3 reads CASSLELARETQYF. Written as DNA, the CDR3 is TGTGCCAGCAGCTTAGAACTAGCGAGGGAGACCCAGTACTTC. The V and J genes are TRBV11-2 and TRBJ2-5; 7 nucleotides agree with TRBD2. The junction had 3 bases not matched to a gene; V was cut back by 0 bases and J by 5 bases. This CDR3 comprises 14 residues. Germline V gene sequence: CDR1 SGHAT, CDR2 FQNNGV.

This chain joins TRBV2 and TRBJ2-7, with D tentatively TRBD1 (6 bases). There are 16 residues in the CDR3. Per the germline V gene, CDR1 is SNHLY and CDR2 is FYNNEI. Trimming left V 5 bases short and J 2 bases short, with 19 bases between. The CDR3 coding sequence is TGTGCCAGCAGTAGACTGGGGGCAGCTTTAACCTACGAGCAGTACTTC. Translating it yields CASSRLGAALTYEQYF.

This clone has just one count. The rearrangement joins TRBV10-2 to TRBJ2-3; D remains ambiguous. The CDR3 is 14 amino acids. The V and J ends lost 1 base and 1 base respectively, with 6 bases between them. Germline V gene data show CDR1 as WSHSY and CDR2 as SAAADI. The CDR3 sequence: CASSELRGTDTQYF. Written as DNA, the CDR3 is TGCGCCAGCAGTGAGTTACGGGGCACAGATACGCAGTATTTT.

This clone came up once. The CDR3 protein is CASSGTGGVYEQYF. CDR3 nucleotides: TGTGCCAGCAGTGGCACAGGGGGCGTATACGAGCAGTACTTC. V gene TRBV6-6 combines with J gene TRBJ2-7, with TRBD1 matching over 9 bases. From germline, CDR1 is MNHNY and CDR2 SVGAGI (reference sequence). The CDR3 spans 14 residues. The ends lost 5 bases at V and 4 bases at J; junction bases unmatched: 6.

This clone was recorded only once. V gene TRBV25-1 combines with J gene TRBJ1-4; 7 bases fit TRBD1. The CDR3 length is 15 residues. V gave up 5 bases and J gave up 8 bases; unmatched junction bases: 11. The germline V gene has CDR1 MGHDK and CDR2 SYGVNS. CDR3 loop: CASSTPGGGGEKLFF. In DNA, the CDR3 is TGTGCCAGCAGTACCCCAGGGGGTGGAGGCGAAAAACTGTTTTTT.

The chain is built from TRBV7-3 and TRBJ2-2, with D unclear. Germline CDR1 is SGHTA and CDR2 is FQGTGA. This CDR3 spans 14 amino acids. Trimming pared 0 bases from V and 7 bases from J, leaving 9 bases between. CDR3 in DNA: TGTGCCAGCAGCTTAACTGAGGTTGGCGGGGAGCTGTTTTTT. Translation gives CASSLTEVGGELFF.

The chain couples TRBV19 to TRBJ2-3; TRBD2 agrees at 7 bases. This CDR3 contains 14 residues. The V gene's germline CDR1 is LNHDA and CDR2 SQIVND (reference sequence). V shed 4 bases, J shed 5 bases, and the junction held 6 bases outside the gene matches. CDR3 sequence: CASSTLGLGDTQYF. The CDR3 DNA follows: TGTGCCAGTAGTACTCTCGGACTAGGAGATACGCAGTATTTT.